These T cell receptor beta chains were read from a single sample in a study of blood T cell repertoires in COVID-19. Using immunoSEQ multiplex PCR, the repertoire was profiled, and TCRdb retains in-frame clones only, with some absent. The sample lists about 230,000 clones; around 83% were seen once. The sample consisted of peripheral blood. The receptors here all came from a woman in her forties or fifties with acute or convalescent COVID-19. The CDR3 runs from the conserved cysteine through the conserved F or W. The D gene is left open where the match is weak. The size field is filled for only some rows; it gives once, few, many or a size class.

abundance	v_gene	j_gene	d_gene	CDR3nt	CDR3aa
few	TRBV4-1	TRBJ1-5	.	TGCGCCAGCAGCCAAAGGACAGCCGGCGATCAGCCCCAGCATTTT	CASSQRTAGDQPQHF
.	TRBV6-1	TRBJ2-3	TRBD2	TGTGCCAGCAGTGAAGTTAGCGGGGGGCTGTCAGATACGCAGTATTTT	CASSEVSGGLSDTQYF
.	TRBV28	TRBJ2-4	.	TGTGCCAGCAGTTCCCCGGGGGGAGGGGGGAACATTCAGTACTTC	CASSSPGGGGNIQYF
.	TRBV11-2	TRBJ2-3	TRBD1	TGTGCCAGCAGCTTCGGACAGGGGTCGGTGAGCACAGATACGCAGTATTTT	CASSFGQGSVSTDTQYF
.	TRBV2	TRBJ1-5	.	TGTGCCAGCAGCGCGGAGGACAGTGGGAATCAGCCCCAGCATTTT	CASSAEDSGNQPQHF
few	TRBV30	TRBJ1-2	TRBD1	TGTGCCTGGACTCTGACAGGGAATTTCTATGGCTACACCTTC	CAWTLTGNFYGYTF
.	TRBV27	TRBJ2-7	.	TGTGCCACCCAGGCCCTCTTATCCGGGACTCTGGTCGCTCGCTATCCCCACGAGCAGTACTTC	CATQALLSGTLVARYPHEQYF
once	TRBV27	TRBJ2-7	.	TGTGCCAGCAGTTTTAACCCCGGTGGTACCTACGAGCAGTACTTC	CASSFNPGGTYEQYF
.	TRBV5-4	TRBJ2-3	TRBD1	TGTGCCAGCAGCTACCGGACAGGCTTATACACAGATACGCAGTATTTT	CASSYRTGLYTDTQYF
.	TRBV5-4	TRBJ1-6	TRBD1	TGTGCCAGCAGCCGGGACAGGGATTCACCCCTCCACTTT	CASSRDRDSPLHF
.	TRBV4-2	TRBJ2-7	TRBD2	TGTGCCAGCAGCCAAGACGCTAGCGGGAACGAGCAGTACTTC	CASSQDASGNEQYF
.	TRBV5-1	TRBJ2-3	TRBD1	TGCGCCAGCAGCGGCTCCGGGACAGGGTTGGCAGATACGCAGTATTTT	CASSGSGTGLADTQYF
few	TRBV9	TRBJ2-3	.	TGTGCCAGCAGCGGCAGGGCCTATGGGGCAGATACGCAGTATTTT	CASSGRAYGADTQYF
.	TRBV18	TRBJ2-7	.	TGTGCCAGCTACCCGGGAACAGGGACCTACGAGCAGTACTTC	CASYPGTGTYEQYF
.	TRBV18	TRBJ1-5	.	TGTGCCAGCTCACCGGCGGATAGCAATCAGCCCCAGCATTTT	CASSPADSNQPQHF
.	TRBV5-5	TRBJ2-1	TRBD2	TGTGCCAGCAGCCTCCAGCGGGGGGTGGTTGGCAATGAGCAGTTCTTC	CASSLQRGVVGNEQFF
.	TRBV28	TRBJ1-5	TRBD1	TGTGCCAGCAGATCGCCAGGGGGTAGCAATCAGCCCCAGCATTTT	CASRSPGGSNQPQHF
.	TRBV2	TRBJ2-2	.	TGTGCCAGCAGAGCGGACAGAGCTCTGAACACCGGGGAGCTGTTTTTT	CASRADRALNTGELFF
.	TRBV19	TRBJ2-1	TRBD1	TGTGCCAGTAGTCCCCGGGACAGTTCCTACAATGAGCAGTTCTTC	CASSPRDSSYNEQFF
.	TRBV5-1	TRBJ2-7	TRBD2	TGCGCCAGCAGCTTGGTGGCTGGGACTAGCGGTACCTACGAGCAGTACTTC	CASSLVAGTSGTYEQYF
.	TRBV28	TRBJ1-2	.	TGTGCCAGCAGATACCCCGGGGGGGAGCGTGGCTACACCTTC	CASRYPGGERGYTF
few	TRBV7-2	TRBJ2-1	.	TGTGCCAGCAGCCAAGGACGAGGAGAGGAGGTCTTC	CASSQGRGEEVF
.	TRBV19	TRBJ2-7	.	TGTGCCAGTGCGGTGGCAGATAGCTCCTACGAGCAGTACTTC	CASAVADSSYEQYF
few	TRBV6-1	TRBJ1-5	.	TGTGCCAGCAGTGAGAGGGACTGGGGTAGCAATCAGCCCCAGCATTTT	CASSERDWGSNQPQHF
.	TRBV15	TRBJ2-2	.	TGTGCCACCAGCCTTACTAGCCCCGGGGAGCTGTTTTTT	CATSLTSPGELFF
.	TRBV6-2/TRBV6-3	TRBJ1-5	.	TGTGCCAGCAGTTACTACGGGGTTTTCGATCAGCCCCAGCATTTT	CASSYYGVFDQPQHF
.	TRBV7-9	TRBJ2-7	TRBD1	TGTGCCAGCAGATTAGGGACAGACTACGAGCAGTACTTC	CASRLGTDYEQYF
.	TRBV28	TRBJ1-2	TRBD1	TGTGCCAGCAGCCGACAGGGGGACTATGGCTACACCTTC	CASSRQGDYGYTF
.	TRBV5-4	TRBJ1-2	.	TGTGCCAGCAGCTTGGACCTCAGCGCTGGCTACACCTTC	CASSLDLSAGYTF
few	TRBV6-5	TRBJ1-2	.	TGTGCCAGCAGTTCCCTGGGGGAGCGGGTCGTCTATGGCTACACCTTC	CASSSLGERVVYGYTF
.	TRBV3-1/TRBV3-2	TRBJ2-5	.	TGTGCCAGCAGCCAAAACAGGGCGATCCAAGAGACCCAGTACTTC	CASSQNRAIQETQYF
.	TRBV6-5	TRBJ1-3	.	TGTGCCAGCCTACAGGGCTCTGGAAACACCATATATTTT	CASLQGSGNTIYF